The present TCR beta chain was sequenced within a study of blood T cell repertoires in COVID-19. Looking at the study overall: Researchers got acute and convalescent COVID-19 samples from the United States, Italy and Spain. In each case, the material was cDNA or gDNA derived from T cells, B-cell-depleted T cells, or PBMCs.

TCRdb's table, derived via immunoSEQ multiplex PCR, lists solely in-frame clones and lacks some. The table includes more than 250,000 clones, roughly 90% detected once. This receptor was identified in a man aged 18-30 years who had recovered from COVID-19. The specimen was peripheral blood.

The CDR3 is CASSILAGGSYEQYF. CDR3 coding DNA: TGTGCCAGCAGCATCCTAGCGGGAGGGTCCTACGAGCAGTACTTC. The chain links TRBV21-1 to TRBJ2-7; the DNA was not compared with TRBD2, the D call given in the table. TRBV21-1 is reported as a pseudogene. The CDR3 spans 15 residues.